Given below is one TCR beta chain in context. A second roughly 6 to 12 cycle PCR used barcoded and J-beta primers. Per-sample output comprised a minimum of 2.5 million paired-end reads containing CDR3. TCRdb redid the calling of the 5' RACE reads with MiXCR, one entry per CDR3 protein. The repertoire includes around 780,000 distinct CDR3 sequences, more than 55% of them detected once, and approximately 24% sits in the top ten. The data were obtained in a study of blood T cells in healthy people across ages. CDR1 and CDR2 from the germline V gene are SGHTA and FQGTGA. The CDR3 is made up of 13 amino acids. The germline V and J ends were trimmed by 3 bases and 5 bases, with 9 bases remaining between them.

The sequencing input was blood. The V call is TRBV7-3, the J call TRBJ2-3; D gene unclear. This receptor was identified in a man aged 35-49 years in good health. CDR3 DNA: TGTGCCAGCAGCTTCGTCCCAGGAGATACGCAGTATTTT. It codes for CASSFVPGDTQYF. Together with reference TRBV7-3 and TRBJ2-3, the CDR3 gives the full variable domain: GAGVSQTPSNKVTEKGKYVELRCDPISGHTALYWYRQSLGQGPEFLIYFQGTGAADDSGLPNDRFFAVRPEGSVSTLKIQRTERGDSAVYLCASSFVPGDTQYFGPGTRLTVL.